This T cell receptor (beta chain) was observed in a study of siplizumab effects on memory and regulatory T cells. Approximately 100,000 TCR templates were measured in each sample. Produced via immunoSEQ multiplex PCR; TCRdb's table is partial and in-frame only. Among 70,000 to 95,000 clones listed, around 95% were seen once. Whole-study results and caveats: It seemed that naive T cells were more diverse than memory cells and were major contributors to the alloresponse. The authors did not confirm suppressive function in proliferating Tregs from siplizumab cultures. Versus 25% to 30% in controls, the mappable alloreactive CD4+ clones averaged about 63% Treg-derived with siplizumab.

About this clone: Its specificity is unknown.

There are 16 residues in the CDR3. The J segment lost 0 bases and the V segment lost 5 bases, leaving 7 bases of the junction unmatched. Germline V gene lookup returns CDR1 SGHVS and CDR2 FNYEAQ. The sequence came from a human donor in good health. The rearrangement links TRBV7-6 to TRBJ2-1; 7 bases are a match to TRBD2. Sequenced: naive CD4+ T cells sorted from blood. This CDR3 is CASSDGTTSSYNEQFF. In DNA, the CDR3 is TGTGCCAGCAGCGACGGGACTACCTCCTCCTACAATGAGCAGTTCTTC.